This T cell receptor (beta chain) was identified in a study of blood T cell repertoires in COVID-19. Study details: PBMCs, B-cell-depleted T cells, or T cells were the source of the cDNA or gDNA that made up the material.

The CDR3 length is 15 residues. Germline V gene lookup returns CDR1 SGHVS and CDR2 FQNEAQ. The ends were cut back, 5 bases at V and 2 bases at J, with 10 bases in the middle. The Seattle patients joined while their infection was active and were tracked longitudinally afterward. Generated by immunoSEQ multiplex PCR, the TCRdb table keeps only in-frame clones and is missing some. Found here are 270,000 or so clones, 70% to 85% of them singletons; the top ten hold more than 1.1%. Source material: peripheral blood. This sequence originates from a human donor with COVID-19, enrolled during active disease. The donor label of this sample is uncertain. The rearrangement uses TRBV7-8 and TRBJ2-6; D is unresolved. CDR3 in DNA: TGTGCCAGCAGCCCCCTGTCCCCTGGGGCCAACGTCCTGACTTTC. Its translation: CASSPLSPGANVLTF.